The clone carrying this T cell receptor beta chain was seen just once. The data were taken from a study of blood T cell repertoires in COVID-19. Study context: COVID-19 samples collected from the United States, Italy and Spain covered acute and convalescent phases.

Clones were read by immunoSEQ multiplex PCR, and TCRdb kept only the in-frame ones, dropping some. The sample has about 250,000 clones; about 85% are singletons. Sequencing was carried out using peripheral blood. This sequence originates from a man in his late teens or twenties with active or convalescent COVID-19.

The CDR3 is CASSPSGGDFQETQYF. The CDR3 DNA reads TGTGCCAGCAGTCCTTCCGGGGGGGACTTCCAAGAGACCCAGTACTTC. The V and J genes are TRBV27 and TRBJ2-5; 8 nucleotides agree with TRBD2. Trimming cost V 5 bases and J 1 base; bases outside gene matches: 9. The CDR3 consists of 16 residues. Germline-derived CDR1 and CDR2 are MNHEY and SMNVEV (reference sequence).